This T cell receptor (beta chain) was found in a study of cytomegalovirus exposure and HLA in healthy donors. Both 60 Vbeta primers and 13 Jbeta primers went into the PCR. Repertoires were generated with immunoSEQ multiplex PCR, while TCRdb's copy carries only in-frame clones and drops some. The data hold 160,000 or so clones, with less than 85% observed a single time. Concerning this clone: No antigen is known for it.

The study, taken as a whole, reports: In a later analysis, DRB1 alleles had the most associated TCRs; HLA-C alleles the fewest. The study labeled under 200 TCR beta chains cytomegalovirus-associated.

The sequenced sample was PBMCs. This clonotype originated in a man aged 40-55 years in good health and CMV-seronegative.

The CDR3 sequence: CASSILNTEAFF. The CDR3 nucleotides read TGTGCCAGCAGTATTCTGAACACTGAAGCTTTCTTT. The rearrangement joins TRBV11-2 to TRBJ1-1; D is unclear. CDR3 length equals 12 residues. With 6 bases removed from V and 0 bases from J, the gap between germline ends came to 5 bases. Germline CDR1 is SGHAT and CDR2 is FQNNGV.